This T cell receptor beta chain stems from a study of blood T cell repertoires in COVID-19. As for the study in general: Samples came from the United States, Italy and Spain, spanning acute and convalescent COVID-19. T cells, B-cell-depleted T cells, or PBMCs provided the cDNA or gDNA that served as material.

The length of the CDR3 is 15 residues. Trimming cost V 5 bases and J 4 bases; bases outside gene matches: 8. Germline lookup yields CDR1 MDHEN and CDR2 SYDVKM. In the authors' workflow: Reference gene primer amplification yielded estimated nucleated cell counts. Clones were sequenced by immunoSEQ multiplex PCR, and TCRdb holds only the in-frame ones, with some missing. V and J calls and clone size are given by that table; D and trimming were obtained from the DNA. The sample lists roughly 65,000 clones; 70% to 85% were seen once. The sample comprised peripheral blood. The chain combines TRBV28 with TRBJ2-5; 9 bases align to TRBD1. This TCR came from a human donor in a cohort sampled during active COVID-19. The CDR3 sequence is CASSRGQGFGETQYF. CDR3 sequence (DNA): TGTGCCAGCAGTCGCGGACAGGGGTTTGGAGAGACCCAGTACTTC.